The rows below give T cell receptor beta chains drawn from one sample of a study of Ad26.COV2.S vaccination and SARS-CoV-2 variants. The table came from immunoSEQ multiplex PCR; TCRdb's copy has only in-frame clones and leaves some out. This sample has tens of thousands of clones, with under 90% found just once. Sequences were derived from peripheral blood, sampled after recovery from COVID-19. Every receptor here comes from a human donor who had recovered from COVID-19. The CDR3 runs from the conserved cysteine through the conserved F or W.

v_gene: TRBV28; j_gene: TRBJ1-6; CDR3aa: CASRKTGSYNSPLHF
v_gene: TRBV28; j_gene: TRBJ2-5; CDR3aa: CASSLYRTGVRETQYF
v_gene: TRBV6-5; j_gene: TRBJ2-7; CDR3aa: CASNLAYEQYF
v_gene: TRBV7-7; j_gene: TRBJ2-3; CDR3aa: CASSLHRGDTQYF
v_gene: TRBV19; j_gene: TRBJ2-1; CDR3aa: CASSLGANNEQFF
v_gene: TRBV6-2/TRBV6-3; j_gene: TRBJ2-5; CDR3aa: CASSYLIGTGGNQETQYF
v_gene: TRBV5-4; j_gene: TRBJ1-2; CDR3aa: CASSQLDRRINYGYTF
v_gene: TRBV3-1/TRBV3-2; j_gene: TRBJ2-3; CDR3aa: CASSGLAGVVGRTDTQYF
v_gene: TRBV29-1; j_gene: TRBJ1-5; CDR3aa: CSGEGRGREPYSNQPQHF
v_gene: TRBV29-1; j_gene: TRBJ1-1; CDR3aa: CSAADRLNTEAFF
v_gene: TRBV19; j_gene: TRBJ1-2; CDR3aa: CASSIPGGGLNGYTF
v_gene: TRBV11-3; j_gene: TRBJ1-2; CDR3aa: CASSPSGPGQGAQLGGYTF
v_gene: TRBV28; j_gene: TRBJ2-1; CDR3aa: CASGGGPYNEQFF
v_gene: TRBV23-1; j_gene: TRBJ2-1; CDR3aa: CASSHIPGLSNEQFF
v_gene: TRBV6-1; j_gene: TRBJ2-1; CDR3aa: CASSEALRGVYNEQFF
v_gene: TRBV28; j_gene: TRBJ2-7; CDR3aa: CASSWTGSYEQYF
v_gene: TRBV5-4; j_gene: TRBJ1-2; CDR3aa: CASSLGDRGLDGYTF
v_gene: TRBV28; j_gene: TRBJ2-1; CDR3aa: CASSLDDHKEQFF
v_gene: TRBV18; j_gene: TRBJ2-7; CDR3aa: CASSQGQGVPYEQYF
v_gene: TRBV27; j_gene: TRBJ2-3; CDR3aa: CASSELTDTQYF
v_gene: TRBV10-3; j_gene: TRBJ2-7; CDR3aa: CAISGGLSGRDEQYF
v_gene: TRBV3-1/TRBV3-2; j_gene: TRBJ2-7; CDR3aa: CASSRGNSYEQYF
v_gene: TRBV3-1/TRBV3-2; j_gene: TRBJ2-3; CDR3aa: CASSRRTSGPSTDTQYF
v_gene: TRBV12-3/TRBV12-4; j_gene: TRBJ1-2; CDR3aa: CASSFPGGGEATF
v_gene: TRBV27; j_gene: TRBJ1-2; CDR3aa: CASSFDRDSVYGYTF
v_gene: TRBV6-5; j_gene: TRBJ1-6; CDR3aa: CASGRGARDSPLHF
v_gene: TRBV2; j_gene: TRBJ2-7; CDR3aa: CASSEVSGALYEQYF
v_gene: TRBV25-1; j_gene: TRBJ2-6; CDR3aa: CASSPTGFGANVLTF
v_gene: TRBV10-3; j_gene: TRBJ1-1; CDR3aa: CAISDAAAGEAFF
v_gene: TRBV20-1; j_gene: TRBJ1-2; CDR3aa: CSASSVGQGDSLPGYTF
v_gene: TRBV6-2/TRBV6-3; j_gene: TRBJ1-2; CDR3aa: CASSIRQEQPYGYTF
v_gene: TRBV5-6; j_gene: TRBJ1-1; CDR3aa: CASSLPRGSNTEAFF
v_gene: TRBV7-2; j_gene: TRBJ2-4; CDR3aa: CASSPRLSGAAKNIQYF
v_gene: TRBV10-3; j_gene: TRBJ2-4; CDR3aa: CAISRLAGLENIQYF
v_gene: TRBV6-4; j_gene: TRBJ2-2; CDR3aa: CASSGQFAGELFF
v_gene: TRBV10-1; j_gene: TRBJ2-1; CDR3aa: CASSGEEGSGRAEQFF
v_gene: TRBV7-2; j_gene: TRBJ2-7; CDR3aa: CASSLTGNEQYF
v_gene: TRBV11-3; j_gene: TRBJ2-7; CDR3aa: CASSPQGNLFLYF
v_gene: TRBV19; j_gene: TRBJ2-1; CDR3aa: CASSIGVTGRDEQFF
v_gene: TRBV4-1; j_gene: TRBJ1-1; CDR3aa: CASSPPWDRDSEAFF
v_gene: TRBV19; j_gene: TRBJ1-1; CDR3aa: CASMRGLNTEAFF